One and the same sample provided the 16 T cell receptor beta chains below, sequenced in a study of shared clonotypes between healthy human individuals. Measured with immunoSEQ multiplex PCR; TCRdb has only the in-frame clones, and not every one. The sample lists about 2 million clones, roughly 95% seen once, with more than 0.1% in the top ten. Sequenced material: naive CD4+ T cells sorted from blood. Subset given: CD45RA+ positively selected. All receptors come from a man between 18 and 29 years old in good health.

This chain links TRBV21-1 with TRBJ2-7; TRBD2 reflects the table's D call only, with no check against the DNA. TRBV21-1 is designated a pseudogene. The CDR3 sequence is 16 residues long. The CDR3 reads CASSKPQERGLREQYF. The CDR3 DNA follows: TGTGCCAGCAGCAAACCCCAGGAGCGGGGGCTTCGGGAGCAGTACTTC.

CDR3 nucleotide sequence: TGTGCCAGCAGTCAGCAGGGCTTGACACAAAGTCGGGCCAACGTCCTGACTTTC. Protein product: CASSQQGLTQSRANVLTF. The chain joins TRBV28 to TRBJ2-6; D possibly corresponds to TRBD1 (5 bases). The CDR3 spans 18 residues. V lost 5 bases to trimming and J lost 5 bases, with 22 bases between them. Germline CDR1 and CDR2: MDHEN and SYDVKM.

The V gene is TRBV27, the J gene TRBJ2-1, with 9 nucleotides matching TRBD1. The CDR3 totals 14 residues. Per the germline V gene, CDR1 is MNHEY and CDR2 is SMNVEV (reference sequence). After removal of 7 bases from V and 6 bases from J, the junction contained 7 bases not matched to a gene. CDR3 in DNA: TGTGCCAGCAAGTGGGACAGGGAGGGCAATGAGCAGTTCTTC. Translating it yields CASKWDREGNEQFF.

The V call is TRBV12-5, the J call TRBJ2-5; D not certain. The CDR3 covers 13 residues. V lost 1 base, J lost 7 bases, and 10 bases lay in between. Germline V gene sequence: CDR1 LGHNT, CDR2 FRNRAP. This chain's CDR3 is CASGLGVGGTQYF. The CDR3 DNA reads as TGTGCTAGTGGTTTGGGAGTTGGCGGGACCCAGTACTTC.

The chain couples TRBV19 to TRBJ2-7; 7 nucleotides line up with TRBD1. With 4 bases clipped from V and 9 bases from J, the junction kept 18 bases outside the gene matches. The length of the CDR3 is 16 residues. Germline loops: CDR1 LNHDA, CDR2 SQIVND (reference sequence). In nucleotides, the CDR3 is TGTGCCAGTAGTACCACCCGGGACAGCCGGCAGAGCGTGCAGTACTTC. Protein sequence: CASSTTRDSRQSVQYF.

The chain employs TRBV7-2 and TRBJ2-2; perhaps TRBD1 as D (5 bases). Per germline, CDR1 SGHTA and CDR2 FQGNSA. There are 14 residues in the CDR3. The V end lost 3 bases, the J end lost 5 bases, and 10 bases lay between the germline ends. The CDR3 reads CASSFVTATGELFF. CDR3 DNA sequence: TGTGCCAGCAGCTTCGTGACAGCAACCGGGGAGCTGTTTTTT.

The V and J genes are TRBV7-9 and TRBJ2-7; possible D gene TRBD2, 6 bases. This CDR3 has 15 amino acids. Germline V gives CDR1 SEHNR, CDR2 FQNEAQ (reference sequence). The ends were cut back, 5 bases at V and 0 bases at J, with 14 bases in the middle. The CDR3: CASSRMRDFSYEQYF. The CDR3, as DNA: TGTGCCAGCAGCAGAATGAGGGACTTCTCCTACGAGCAGTACTTC.

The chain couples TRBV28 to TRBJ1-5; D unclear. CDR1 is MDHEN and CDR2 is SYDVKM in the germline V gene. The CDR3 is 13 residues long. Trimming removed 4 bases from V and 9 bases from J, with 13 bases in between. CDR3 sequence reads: CASSSTPGWPQHF. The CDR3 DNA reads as TGTGCCAGCAGTTCCACCCCGGGTTGGCCCCAGCATTTT.

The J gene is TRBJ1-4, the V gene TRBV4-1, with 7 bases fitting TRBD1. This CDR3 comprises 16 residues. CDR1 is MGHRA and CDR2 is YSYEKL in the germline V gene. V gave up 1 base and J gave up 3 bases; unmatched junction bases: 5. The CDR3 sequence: CASSQAQGIANEKLFF. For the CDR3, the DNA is TGCGCCAGCAGCCAAGCACAGGGGATAGCTAATGAAAAACTGTTTTTT.

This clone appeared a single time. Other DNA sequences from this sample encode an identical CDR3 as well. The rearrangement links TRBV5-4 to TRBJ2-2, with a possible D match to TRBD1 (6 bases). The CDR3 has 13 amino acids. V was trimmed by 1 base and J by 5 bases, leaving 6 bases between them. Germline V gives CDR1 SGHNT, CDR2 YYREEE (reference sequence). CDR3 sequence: CASSLTGTGELFF. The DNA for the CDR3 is TGTGCCAGCAGCTTGACAGGGACCGGGGAGCTGTTTTTT.

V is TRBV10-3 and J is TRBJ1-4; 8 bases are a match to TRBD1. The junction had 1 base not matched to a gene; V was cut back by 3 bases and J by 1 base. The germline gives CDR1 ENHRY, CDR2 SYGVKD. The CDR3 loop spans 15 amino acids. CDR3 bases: TGTGCCATCAGTGACGACAGGGGAACTAATGAAAAACTGTTTTTT. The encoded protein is CAISDDRGTNEKLFF.

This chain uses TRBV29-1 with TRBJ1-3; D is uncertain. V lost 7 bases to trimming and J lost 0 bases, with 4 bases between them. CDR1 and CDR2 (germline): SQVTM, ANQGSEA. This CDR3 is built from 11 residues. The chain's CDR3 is CSAYSGNTIYF. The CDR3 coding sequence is TGCAGCGCATACTCTGGAAACACCATATATTTT.

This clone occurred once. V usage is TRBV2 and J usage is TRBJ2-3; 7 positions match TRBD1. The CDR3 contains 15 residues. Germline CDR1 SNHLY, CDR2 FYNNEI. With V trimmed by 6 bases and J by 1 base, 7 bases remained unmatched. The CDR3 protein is CASRIQGTGTDTQYF. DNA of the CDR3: TGTGCCAGCAGGATACAAGGGACAGGCACAGATACGCAGTATTTT.

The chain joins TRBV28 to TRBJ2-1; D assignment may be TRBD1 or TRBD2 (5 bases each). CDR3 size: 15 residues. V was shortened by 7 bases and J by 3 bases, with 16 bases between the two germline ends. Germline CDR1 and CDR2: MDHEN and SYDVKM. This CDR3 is CASTWDRMNYNEQFF. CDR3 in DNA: TGTGCCAGCACCTGGGACCGAATGAACTACAATGAGCAGTTCTTC.

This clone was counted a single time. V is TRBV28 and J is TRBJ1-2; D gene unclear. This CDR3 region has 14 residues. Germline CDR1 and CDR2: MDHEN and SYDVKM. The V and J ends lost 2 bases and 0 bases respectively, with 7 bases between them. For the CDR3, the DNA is TGTGCCAGCAGTTTAAGGCAGGCTAACTATGGCTACACCTTC. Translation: CASSLRQANYGYTF.

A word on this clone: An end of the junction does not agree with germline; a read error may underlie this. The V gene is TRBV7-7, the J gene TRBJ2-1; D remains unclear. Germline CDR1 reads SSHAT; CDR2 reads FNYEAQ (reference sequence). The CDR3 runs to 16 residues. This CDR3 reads CASSLGLGLSYNEQFF. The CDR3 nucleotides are TGTGCTAGCAGCTTAGGCCTCGGCCTCTCCTACAATGAGCAGTTCTTC.